These 6 T cell receptor beta chains share one sample of origin, sequenced in a study of T cell repertoires in cytomegalovirus infection. Antigen specificity for these receptors is unknown. TCRdb fed the reads into MiXCR, producing one record per CDR3 protein. The table shows about 890,000 distinct CDR3 sequences, with 25% to 40% occurring only once. This specimen was cultured CD8+ T cells from PBMCs, taken from culture after CMV antigen stimulation. Every receptor here comes from a human donor in good health (CMV status not recorded). Some clones in this sample may be carry-over from other donors' samples.

This clonotype occurred a few times. The V gene is TRBV6-1, the J gene TRBJ2-1; D call uncertain. The germline CDR1 and CDR2 sequences are MNHNS and SASEGT. CDR3 length equals 12 residues. V shed 5 bases and J shed 5 bases, with 7 bases lying between them. The CDR3 protein is CASSLSHNEQFF. DNA for the CDR3: TGTGCCAGCAGTTTGAGCCACAATGAGCAGTTCTTC.

A few counts support this clonotype. This chain uses TRBV6-1 with TRBJ2-7; 7 nucleotides align to TRBD1. Germline V gene lookup returns CDR1 MNHNS and CDR2 SASEGT. CDR3 length: 15 amino acids. With 1 base clipped from V and 5 bases from J, the junction kept 8 bases outside the gene matches. The CDR3 nucleotides read TGTGCCAGCAGTGAAGACAGGGGTGGTAGGGACGAGCAGTACGTC. Translation gives CASSEDRGGRDEQYV.

This clonotype has only one observation. This chain connects TRBV10-1 to TRBJ1-2; D may be TRBD1 (5 bases). Germline CDR1 and CDR2: WNHNN and SYGVQD (reference sequence). The germline V and J ends were trimmed by 0 bases and 6 bases, with 8 bases remaining between them. This CDR3 has 13 amino acids. The CDR3 DNA reads TGCGCCAGCAGTGAGTCGACAGTCCATGGCTACACCTTC. This encodes CASSESTVHGYTF.

This clonotype showed up just a few times. The rearrangement joins TRBV2 to TRBJ1-6; no firm D call. The CDR3 loop spans 13 amino acids. The germline gives CDR1 SNHLY, CDR2 FYNNEI. CDR3 loop: CSTLSSYNSPLHF. DNA of the CDR3: TGTTCAACCTTGAGCTCCTATAATTCACCCCTCCACTTT.

The chain recombines TRBV7-9 with TRBJ1-2; 9 nucleotides match TRBD1. The CDR3 runs 15 residues. V dropped 8 bases and J dropped 3; count of bases not matched to a gene: 10. The germline V gene encodes CDR1 SEHNR and CDR2 FQNEAQ (reference sequence). The CDR3 sequence: CASPPTGGPHYGYTF. CDR3 DNA sequence: TGTGCCAGCCCTCCCACAGGGGGCCCTCACTATGGCTACACCTTC.

This clonotype was counted at least ten times. The chain recombines TRBV12-3 or TRBV12-4 with TRBJ2-7, with no clear D. Trimming stripped 3 bases from V and 0 bases from J, with 6 bases between. The CDR3 contains 13 residues. The CDR3 nucleotides are TGTGCCAGCAGTTTTCGAGGCTCCTACGAGCAGTACTTC. The encoded protein is CASSFRGSYEQYF.